This T cell receptor (beta chain) was recovered during a study of lymphopenia after photon versus proton radiotherapy. The CDR3 length is 15 residues. Trimming cost V 6 bases and J 1 base; bases outside gene matches: 6. CDR1 and CDR2 (germline): MDHEN, SYDVKM. The table came from immunoSEQ multiplex PCR; TCRdb's copy has only in-frame clones and leaves some out. The data show around 150,000 clones, with about 88% seen just once and approximately 4.6% held by the top ten. This clonotype originated in a man aged 45-65 years with gastric cancer. The sequences come from peripheral blood, collected from a patient treated with photon-based radiotherapy. V usage is TRBV28 and J usage is TRBJ1-1; 9 nucleotides align to TRBD1. CDR3 sequence: CASRTGGTANTEAFF. The CDR3 region has the DNA TGTGCCAGCAGGACAGGGGGTACAGCGAACACTGAAGCTTTCTTT.